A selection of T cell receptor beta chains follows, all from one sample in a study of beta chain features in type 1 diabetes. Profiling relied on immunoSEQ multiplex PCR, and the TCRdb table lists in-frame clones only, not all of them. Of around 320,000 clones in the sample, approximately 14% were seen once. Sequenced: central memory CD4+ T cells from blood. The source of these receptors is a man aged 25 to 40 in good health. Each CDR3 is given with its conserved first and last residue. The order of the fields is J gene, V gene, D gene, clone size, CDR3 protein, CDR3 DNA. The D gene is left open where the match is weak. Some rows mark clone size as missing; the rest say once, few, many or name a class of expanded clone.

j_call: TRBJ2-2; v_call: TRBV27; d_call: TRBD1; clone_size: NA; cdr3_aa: CASIWDRLTGELFF; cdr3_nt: TGTGCCAGCATCTGGGACAGGCTCACCGGGGAGCTGTTTTTT
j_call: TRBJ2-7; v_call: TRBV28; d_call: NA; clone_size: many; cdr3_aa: CASSLGDYEQYF; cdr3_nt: TGTGCCAGCAGTTTGGGGGACTACGAGCAGTACTTC
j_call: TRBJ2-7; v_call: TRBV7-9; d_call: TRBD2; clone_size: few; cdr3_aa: CASSPKRGGLEQYF; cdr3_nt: TGTGCCAGCAGCCCTAAGCGGGGGGGCCTCGAGCAGTACTTC
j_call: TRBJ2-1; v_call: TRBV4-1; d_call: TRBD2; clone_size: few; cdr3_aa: CASSTLAGSNNEQFF; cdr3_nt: TGCGCCAGCAGTACATTAGCGGGGTCAAACAATGAGCAGTTCTTC
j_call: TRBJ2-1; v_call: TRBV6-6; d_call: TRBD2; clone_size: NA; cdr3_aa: CASSTSGGAYNEQFF; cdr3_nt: TGTGCCAGCAGTACGAGCGGGGGGGCCTACAATGAGCAGTTCTTC
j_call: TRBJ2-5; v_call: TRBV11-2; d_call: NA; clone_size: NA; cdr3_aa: CASVTGGRETQYF; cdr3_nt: TGTGCGAGCGTAACGGGGGGCCGTGAGACCCAGTACTTC
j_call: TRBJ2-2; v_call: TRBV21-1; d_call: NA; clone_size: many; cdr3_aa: CASSNIQDRERRNTGELFF; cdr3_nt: TGTGCCAGCAGCAATATCCAGGACAGGGAACGTAGGAACACCGGGGAGCTGTTTTTT
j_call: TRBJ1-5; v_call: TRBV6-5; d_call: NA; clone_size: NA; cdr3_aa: CASSYSIGTWGEPQHF; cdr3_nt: TGTGCCAGCAGTTACTCGATCGGGACATGGGGGGAGCCCCAGCATTTT
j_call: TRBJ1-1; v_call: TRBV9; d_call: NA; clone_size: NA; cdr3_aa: CASSAEQGLRNTEAFF; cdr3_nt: TGTGCCAGCAGCGCTGAACAGGGTTTAAGGAACACTGAAGCTTTCTTT
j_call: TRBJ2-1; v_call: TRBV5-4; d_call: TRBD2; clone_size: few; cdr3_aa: CASSSKRGGFDEQFF; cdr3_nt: TGTGCCAGCAGCTCGAAGCGGGGAGGGTTCGATGAGCAGTTCTTC
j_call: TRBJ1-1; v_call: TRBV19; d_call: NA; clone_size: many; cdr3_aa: CASQLGSNTEAFF; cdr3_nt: TGTGCCAGTCAACTGGGTTCGAACACTGAAGCTTTCTTT
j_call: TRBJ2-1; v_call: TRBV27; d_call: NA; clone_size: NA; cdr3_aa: CASASKPRSYNEQFF; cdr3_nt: TGTGCCAGCGCCTCCAAGCCCCGCTCCTACAATGAGCAGTTCTTC
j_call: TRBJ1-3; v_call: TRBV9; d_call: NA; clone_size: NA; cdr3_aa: CASGATAGNTIYF; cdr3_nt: TGTGCCAGCGGCGCTACAGCAGGAAACACCATATATTTT
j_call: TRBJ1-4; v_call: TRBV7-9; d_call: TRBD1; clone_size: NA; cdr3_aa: CASSPPGAGGEKLFF; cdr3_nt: TGTGCCAGCAGCCCCCCGGGGGCAGGGGGTGAAAAACTGTTTTTT
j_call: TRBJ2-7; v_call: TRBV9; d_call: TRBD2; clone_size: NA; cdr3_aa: CASSVDPAGGYEQYF; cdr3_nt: TGTGCCAGCAGCGTAGATCCAGCGGGGGGCTACGAGCAGTACTTC
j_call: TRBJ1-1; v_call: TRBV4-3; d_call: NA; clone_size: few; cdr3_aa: CASSYRVNTEAFF; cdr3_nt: TGCGCCAGCAGCTACAGGGTTAACACTGAAGCTTTCTTT
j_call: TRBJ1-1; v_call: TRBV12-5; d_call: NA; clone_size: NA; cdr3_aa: CASGEQTEAFF; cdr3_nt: TGTGCTAGTGGTGAGCAGACTGAAGCTTTCTTT
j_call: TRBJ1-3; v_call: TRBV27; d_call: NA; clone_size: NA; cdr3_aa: CASSLKLAGTRSGNTIYF; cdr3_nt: TGTGCCAGCAGTTTAAAGTTGGCAGGGACCCGCTCTGGAAACACCATATATTTT
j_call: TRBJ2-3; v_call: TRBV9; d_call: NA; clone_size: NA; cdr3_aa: CASNRGGSTDTQYF; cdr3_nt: TGTGCCAGCAACCGTGGAGGTAGCACAGATACGCAGTATTTT
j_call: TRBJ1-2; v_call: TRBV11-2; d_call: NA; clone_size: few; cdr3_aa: CASSSGRAGGYTF; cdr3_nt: TGTGCCAGCAGCTCGGGGAGGGCGGGTGGCTACACCTTC
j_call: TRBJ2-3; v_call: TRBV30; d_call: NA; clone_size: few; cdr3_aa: CAWSVGKDTQYF; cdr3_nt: TGTGCCTGGAGTGTGGGGAAGGATACGCAGTATTTT
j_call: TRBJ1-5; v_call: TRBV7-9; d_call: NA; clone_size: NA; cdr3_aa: CASSLAGGAGQPQHF; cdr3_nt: TGTGCCAGCAGCTTAGCTGGGGGGGCCGGCCAGCCCCAGCATTTT
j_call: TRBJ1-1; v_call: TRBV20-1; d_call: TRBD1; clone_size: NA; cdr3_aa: CSADRGTEAFF; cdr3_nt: TGCAGTGCTGACAGGGGAACTGAAGCTTTCTTT
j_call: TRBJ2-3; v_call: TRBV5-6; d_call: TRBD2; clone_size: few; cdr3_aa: CASSSPLGLVSDTQYF; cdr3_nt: TGTGCCAGCAGCTCCCCATTAGGACTAGTTTCGGATACGCAGTATTTT
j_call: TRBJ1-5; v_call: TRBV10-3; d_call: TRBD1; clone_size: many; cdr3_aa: CAISQTGEDQPQHF; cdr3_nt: TGTGCCATCAGCCAGACAGGGGAGGATCAGCCCCAGCATTTT
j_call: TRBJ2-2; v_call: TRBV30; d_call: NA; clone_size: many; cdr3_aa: CACRQERSGELFF; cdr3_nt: TGTGCCTGCCGTCAGGAGAGGTCCGGGGAGCTGTTTTTT
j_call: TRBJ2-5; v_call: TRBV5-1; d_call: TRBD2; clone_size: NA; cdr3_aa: CASSLEAGLETQYF; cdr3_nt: TGCGCCAGCAGCTTGGAAGCGGGGCTAGAGACCCAGTACTTC
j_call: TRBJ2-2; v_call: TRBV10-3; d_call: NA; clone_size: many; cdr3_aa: CAIGRSNTGELFF; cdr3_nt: TGTGCCATCGGACGGTCGAACACCGGGGAGCTGTTTTTT
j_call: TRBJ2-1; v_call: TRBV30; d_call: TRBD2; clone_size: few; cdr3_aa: CAHGGTYYNEQFF; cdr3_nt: TGTGCCCACGGGGGGACCTACTACAATGAGCAGTTCTTC
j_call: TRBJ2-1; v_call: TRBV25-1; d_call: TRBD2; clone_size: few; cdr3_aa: CASSEIRTSVYNEQFF; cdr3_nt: TGTGCCAGCAGTGAAATCAGGACTAGCGTTTACAATGAGCAGTTCTTC
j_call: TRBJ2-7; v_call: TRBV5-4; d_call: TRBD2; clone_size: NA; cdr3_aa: CASSQGASGASYEQYF; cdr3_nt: TGCGCCAGCAGCCAGGGAGCTAGCGGGGCCTCCTACGAGCAGTACTTC
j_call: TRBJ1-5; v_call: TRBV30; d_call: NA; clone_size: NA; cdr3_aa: CAWSSGNSNQPQHF; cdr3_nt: TGTGCCTGGAGTTCAGGGAATAGCAATCAGCCCCAGCATTTT
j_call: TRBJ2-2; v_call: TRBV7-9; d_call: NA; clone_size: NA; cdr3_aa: CASSLAQSGELFF; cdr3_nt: TGTGCCAGCAGCTTAGCGCAGTCGGGGGAGCTGTTTTTT
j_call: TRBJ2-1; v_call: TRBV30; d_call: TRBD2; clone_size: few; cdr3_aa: CALGSGTSGLSSYNEQFF; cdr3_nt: TGTGCCCTCGGGTCCGGGACTAGCGGGTTAAGCTCCTACAATGAGCAGTTCTTC
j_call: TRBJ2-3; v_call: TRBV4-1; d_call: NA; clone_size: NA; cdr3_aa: CASSQDRGTFGTDTQYF; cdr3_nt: TGCGCCAGCAGCCAAGATCGAGGGACTTTCGGCACAGATACGCAGTATTTT
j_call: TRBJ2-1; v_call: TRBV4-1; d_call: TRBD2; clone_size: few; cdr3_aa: CASSQVNLVTSDEQFF; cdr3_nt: TGCGCCAGCAGCCAAGTTAATTTAGTGACTAGCGACGAGCAGTTCTTC
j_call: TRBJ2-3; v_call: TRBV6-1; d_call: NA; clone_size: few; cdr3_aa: CASSEIGVGTDTQYF; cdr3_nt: TGTGCCAGCAGTGAAATCGGGGTTGGGACAGATACGCAGTATTTT
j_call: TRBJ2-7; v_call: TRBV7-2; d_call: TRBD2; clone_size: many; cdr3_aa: CASSLAGYNYEQYF; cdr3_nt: TGTGCCAGCAGCCTAGCGGGATACAACTACGAGCAGTACTTC
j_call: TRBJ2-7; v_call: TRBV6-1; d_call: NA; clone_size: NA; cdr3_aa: CASSSKGDTSYEQYF; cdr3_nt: TGTGCCAGCAGTTCCAAAGGGGACACATCCTACGAGCAGTACTTC
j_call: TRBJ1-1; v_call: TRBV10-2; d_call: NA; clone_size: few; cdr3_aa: CASSGQYMGAFF; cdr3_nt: TGCGCCAGCAGTGGCCAGTATATGGGGGCTTTCTTT
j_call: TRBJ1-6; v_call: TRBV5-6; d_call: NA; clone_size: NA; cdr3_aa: CASSSSLGLNSYNSPLHF; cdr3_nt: TGTGCCAGCAGCTCCTCCCTCGGGTTGAACTCCTATAATTCACCCCTCCACTTT
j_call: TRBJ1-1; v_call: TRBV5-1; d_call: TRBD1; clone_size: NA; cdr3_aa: CASSAMTGPNTEAFF; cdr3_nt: TGCGCCAGCAGCGCAATGACAGGGCCCAACACTGAAGCTTTCTTT
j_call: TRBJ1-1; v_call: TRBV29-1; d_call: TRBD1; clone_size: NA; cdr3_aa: CSARTGTGVGTEAFF; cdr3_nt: TGCAGCGCCCGAACCGGGACAGGGGTCGGGACTGAAGCTTTCTTT
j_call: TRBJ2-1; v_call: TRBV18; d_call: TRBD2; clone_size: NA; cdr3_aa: CASSPTGGGPDEQFF; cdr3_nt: TGTGCCAGCTCACCAACGGGCGGGGGGCCGGATGAGCAGTTCTTC
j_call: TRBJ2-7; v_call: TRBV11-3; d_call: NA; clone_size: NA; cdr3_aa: CASSLAGTRSSYEQYF; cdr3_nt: TGTGCCAGCAGCTTAGCCGGGACAAGGAGCTCCTACGAGCAGTACTTC
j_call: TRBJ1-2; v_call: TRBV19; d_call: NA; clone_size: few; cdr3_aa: CASSPGQVAYGYTF; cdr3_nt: TGTGCCAGTAGTCCGGGACAAGTTGCCTATGGCTACACCTTC
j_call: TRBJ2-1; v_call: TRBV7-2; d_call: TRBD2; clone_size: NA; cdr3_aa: CASSSRTSGGLYNEQFF; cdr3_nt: TGTGCCAGCAGCTCTCGGACTAGCGGGGGGCTCTACAATGAGCAGTTCTTC